These 32 T cell receptor beta chains were sequenced from one sample in a study of technical replicates of blood from a handful of donors. The protocol was immunoSEQ multiplex PCR, while the TCRdb copy is restricted to in-frame clones and leaves out a portion. The sample gives 58,000 or so clones, approximately 83% of which show up once; less than 6.5% is in the top ten. Specimen: PBMCs. The origin of the receptors is a human donor in good health. Some clones in this sample may be carry-over from other donors' samples.

This clone was observed a single time. This chain connects TRBV30 to TRBJ1-3; D call uncertain. Per the germline V gene, CDR1 is GTSNPN and CDR2 is SVGIG (reference sequence). Trimming removed 3 bases from V and 1 base from J, with 13 bases in between. CDR3 size: 15 residues. CDR3 sequence (DNA): TGTGCCTGGAGAGGGAGGCTGGATTCTGGAAACACCATATATTTT. The encoded protein is CAWRGRLDSGNTIYF. The full variable domain, in which reference TRBV30 and TRBJ1-3 provide the parts outside the CDR3, is SQTIHQWPATLVQPVGSPLSLECTVEGTSNPNLYWYRQAAGRGLQLLFYSVGIGQISSEVPQNLSASRPQDRQFILSSKKLLLSDSGFYLCAWRGRLDSGNTIYFGEGSWLTVV.

V is TRBV6-5 and J is TRBJ2-5; D call uncertain. V lost 6 bases to trimming and J lost 5 bases, with 13 bases between them. The CDR3 contains 13 residues. The germline gives CDR1 MNHEY, CDR2 SVGAGI. The DNA for the CDR3 is TGTGCCAGCAGAAACACAATGCGGGAGACCCAGTACTTC. It translates to CASRNTMRETQYF.

This chain connects TRBV7-8 to TRBJ2-7, with D maybe TRBD2 (6 bases). CDR3 length equals 12 residues. Trimming removed 4 bases at V and 7 bases at J, with 11 bases between. Germline lookup yields CDR1 SGHVS and CDR2 FQNEAQ. Written as DNA, the CDR3 is TGTGCCAGCAGCTCCAGCCGGGGGGAGCAGTACTTC. This translates into CASSSSRGEQYF.

The gene calls are TRBV7-8 and TRBJ1-5; 9 bases line up with TRBD1. V lost 2 bases, J lost 4 bases, and 3 bases stayed unmatched. Germline loops: CDR1 SGHVS, CDR2 FQNEAQ. The CDR3 consists of 15 residues. The CDR3 nucleotides are TGTGCCAGCAGCTTAAGGACAGGGGTGAATCAGCCCCAGCATTTT. This gives the protein CASSLRTGVNQPQHF.

This clone appeared a single time. The V call is TRBV25-1, the J call TRBJ2-1; 7 nucleotides line up with TRBD1. Germline CDR1 reads MGHDK; CDR2 reads SYGVNS. The V segment lost 1 base and the J segment 7 bases; nucleotides outside the gene matches: 13. This CDR3 spans 17 amino acids. The CDR3 coding sequence is TGTGCCAGCAGTGAATGGTATAGGGGGCTTAAGGGGAATGAGCAGTTCTTC. Its translation is CASSEWYRGLKGNEQFF.

The table lists this clone with a few counts. The J gene is TRBJ1-2, the V gene TRBV7-2; no firm D call. The germline V gene encodes CDR1 SGHTA and CDR2 FQGNSA. V was pared by 0 bases and J by 7 bases, with 12 bases between. The CDR3 runs to 14 residues. CDR3 loop: CASSLAGRGRGYTF. The CDR3 DNA reads TGTGCCAGCAGCTTAGCGGGTCGGGGTCGTGGCTACACCTTC. The full variable domain, completed using reference TRBV7-2 and TRBJ1-2, is GAGVSQSPSNKVTEKGKDVELRCDPISGHTALYWYRQSLGQGLEFLIYFQGNSAPDKSGLPSDRFSAERTGGSVSTLTIQRTQQEDSAVYLCASSLAGRGRGYTFGSGTRLTVV.

The chain joins TRBV7-2 to TRBJ2-7; 8 bases line up with TRBD2. The CDR3 extends over 14 amino acids. Looked up from germline, CDR1 is SGHTA and CDR2 is FQGNSA. Trimming cost V 5 bases and J 4 bases; bases outside gene matches: 7. In DNA, the CDR3 is TGTGCCAGCAGCGCCCGGACTAGCACTTACGAGCAGTACTTC. Its translation is CASSARTSTYEQYF.

This clone was counted a few times. The chain uses TRBV7-3 and TRBJ2-1, with D perhaps TRBD2 (7 bases). This CDR3 spans 14 amino acids. Germline loops: CDR1 SGHTA, CDR2 FQGTGA. V lost 7 bases and J 3 bases, leaving 13 bases between the germline ends. The CDR3 loop reads CASNLGGGYNEQFF. Written as DNA, the CDR3 is TGTGCCAGCAATCTAGGGGGGGGCTACAATGAGCAGTTCTTC.

The rearrangement links TRBV11-2 to TRBJ1-1; D call uncertain. CDR3 length: 17 residues. V gave up 4 bases and J gave up 0 bases, with 18 bases separating them. Germline CDR1 reads SGHAT; CDR2 reads FQNNGV. The CDR3 protein is CASSSRNGGRMNTEAFF. The CDR3 bases are TGTGCCAGCAGCTCCAGAAATGGAGGACGTATGAACACTGAAGCTTTCTTT.

V and J are TRBV15 and TRBJ1-6; TRBD1 might be the D (6 bases). This CDR3 is built from 16 residues. Germline V gene lookup returns CDR1 LNHNV and CDR2 YYDKDF (reference sequence). V lost 1 base to trimming and J lost 6 bases, with 13 bases between them. This CDR3 reads CATSRAAGARNSPLHF. CDR3 nucleotides: TGTGCCACCAGCAGAGCCGCGGGGGCACGTAATTCACCCCTCCACTTT.

This clone was found once. The chain joins TRBV2 to TRBJ2-7; 10 nucleotides align to TRBD2. This CDR3 region has 15 residues. Germline CDR1 and CDR2: SNHLY and FYNNEI. The junction had 9 bases not matched to a gene; V was cut back by 5 bases and J by 5 bases. DNA of the CDR3: TGTGCCAGCAGTCGAGTAGCGGGGGGTCTTAACGAGCAGTACTTC. Protein product: CASSRVAGGLNEQYF.

The rearrangement uses TRBV5-7 and TRBJ1-5; the D is unclear. TRBV5-7 belongs to the ORF category, with a function that is uncertain. The CDR3 is made up of 14 amino acids. The germline V and J ends were trimmed by 4 bases and 3 bases, with 11 bases remaining between them. CDR3 region: CASSPWRPNQPQHF. DNA of the CDR3: TGTGCCAGCAGCCCTTGGAGACCCAATCAGCCCCAGCATTTT.

The V gene is TRBV30, the J gene TRBJ1-2; D remains ambiguous. The CDR3 is 14 amino acids. Germline lookup yields CDR1 GTSNPN and CDR2 SVGIG (reference sequence). The V and J ends lost 1 base and 4 bases respectively, with 13 bases between them. As DNA, the CDR3 is TGTGCCTGGAGTGCACGACGGGCGGGCTATGGCTACACCTTC. It encodes CAWSARRAGYGYTF.

The gene calls are TRBV7-2 and TRBJ1-5, with D possibly matching TRBD1 (5 bases). Germline values: CDR1 SGHTA, CDR2 FQGNSA. CDR3 length: 14 residues. V lost 5 bases and J 0 bases, leaving 8 bases between the germline ends. CDR3 residues: CASSPDSSNQPQHF. For the CDR3, the DNA is TGTGCCAGCAGCCCCGACAGTAGCAATCAGCCCCAGCATTTT.

V and J are TRBV6-5 and TRBJ2-3, with 10 bases that match TRBD1. The CDR3 has 15 amino acids. Germline V gene lookup returns CDR1 MNHEY and CDR2 SVGAGI. J gave up 5 bases and V 6 bases, and 8 bases lay outside the gene matches. The CDR3 spells CASRPPGQGLDTQYF. DNA for the CDR3: TGTGCCAGCAGACCTCCGGGACAGGGGTTAGATACGCAGTATTTT.

This chain uses TRBV13 with TRBJ2-5; the D gene is possibly TRBD2 (6 bases). This CDR3 has 15 amino acids. Germline CDR1 PRHDT, CDR2 FYEKMQ (reference sequence). Trimming took off 5 bases at V and 2 bases at J, with 15 bases between the two ends. The CDR3 coding sequence is TGTGCCAGCAGCCGGTCTCGGGGGTTACAAGAGACCCAGTACTTC. It encodes CASSRSRGLQETQYF.

The V gene is TRBV2, the J gene TRBJ2-1, with D possibly TRBD2 on 6 matching bases. The V gene lost 3 bases and the J gene lost 7 bases, with 13 bases spanning the gap. The CDR3 has 14 residues. Germline V gene lookup returns CDR1 SNHLY and CDR2 FYNNEI. CDR3 protein: CASSDRDLRNEQFF. CDR3 in DNA: TGTGCCAGCAGTGACAGGGACTTACGGAATGAGCAGTTCTTC. The complete variable domain, with remaining parts taken from reference TRBV2 and TRBJ2-1, reads EPEVTQTPSHQVTQMGQEVILRCVPISNHLYFYWYRQILGQKVEFLVSFYNNEISEKSEIFDDQFSVERPDGSNFTLKIRSTKLEDSAMYFCASSDRDLRNEQFFGPGTRLTVL.

This rearrangement joins TRBV15 to TRBJ2-5; TRBD2 is a possible D gene (6 bases). V lost 3 bases and J 5 bases, leaving 19 bases between the germline ends. Per the germline V gene, CDR1 is LNHNV and CDR2 is YYDKDF (reference sequence). CDR3 length: 16 residues. The CDR3 DNA follows: TGTGCCACCAGCAGGGGGGGACGGACGGGCCGGGAGACCCAGTACTTC. Encoded protein: CATSRGGRTGRETQYF.

Comments on this clone: Other DNA sequences from this sample encode an identical CDR3 as well. V and J are TRBV6-5 and TRBJ2-7; 9 positions match TRBD1. With V trimmed by 0 bases and J by 4 bases, 1 base remained unmatched. Germline CDR1 reads MNHEY; CDR2 reads SVGAGI. This CDR3 is built from 14 residues. The CDR3 DNA follows: TGTGCCAGCAGTTACTCGACAGGGGGTTACGAGCAGTACTTC. As protein: CASSYSTGGYEQYF.

The CDR3 DNA sequence: TGTGCCAGCAGCTCACAGGGGAATGAGCAGTTCTTC. It translates to CASSSQGNEQFF. The V gene is TRBV11-3, the J gene TRBJ2-1, with 7 bases lining up with TRBD1. The V and J ends lost 4 bases and 7 bases, in that order; junction bases with no gene match: 1. Germline loops: CDR1 SGHNT, CDR2 YENEEA. This CDR3 is built from 12 residues.

This chain uses TRBV6-5 with TRBJ1-5, with D perhaps matching TRBD1 (5 bases). The CDR3 extends over 15 amino acids. Germline V gene data show CDR1 as MNHEY and CDR2 as SVGAGI. V was cut by 6 bases and J by 5 bases, with 17 bases left in between. The CDR3 spells CASSSSGVGDQPQHF. CDR3 DNA: TGTGCCAGCAGCTCCTCGGGTGTAGGGGATCAGCCCCAGCATTTT.

The chain is built from TRBV29-1 and TRBJ2-3; maybe TRBD2 (5 bases). Germline V gives CDR1 SQVTM, CDR2 ANQGSEA. The CDR3 is 12 residues long. The V gene lost 3 bases and the J gene lost 4 bases, with 8 bases spanning the gap. CDR3 region: CSVDWGADTQYF. CDR3 nucleotides: TGCAGCGTTGACTGGGGAGCAGATACGCAGTATTTT.

The chain joins TRBV5-1 to TRBJ1-6, with 10 bases that match TRBD1. Trimming took 4 bases from V and 10 from J; bases not matched to a gene: 5. Germline lookup yields CDR1 SGHRS and CDR2 YFSETQ. The CDR3 runs 14 residues. The CDR3 DNA is TGCGCCAGCAGCCTGACAGGGGGCGGATCACCCCTCCACTTT. It is translated as CASSLTGGGSPLHF.

The chain links TRBV7-2 to TRBJ1-1, with D possibly TRBD1 on 6 matching bases. This CDR3 has 13 residues. The germline gives CDR1 SGHTA, CDR2 FQGNSA. V shed 5 bases and J shed 7 bases, with 14 bases lying between them. Here the CDR3 DNA reads TGTGCCAGCAGCCCCATTCACAGGGATGAAGCTTTCTTT. This translates into CASSPIHRDEAFF.

V gene TRBV28 combines with J gene TRBJ1-1; 10 bases line up with TRBD1. There are 17 residues in the CDR3. V lost 4 bases and J lost 2; bases outside the gene matches: 10. Germline V gene data show CDR1 as MDHEN and CDR2 as SYDVKM. The CDR3: CASSSARGQGLNTEAFF. The CDR3 DNA reads as TGTGCCAGCAGTTCCGCCAGGGGACAGGGGTTAAACACTGAAGCTTTCTTT.

The genes are TRBV9 and TRBJ1-5, with 7 bases aligning to TRBD1. Germline CDR1 and CDR2: SGDLS and YYNGEE. Trimming cost V 4 bases and J 4 bases; bases outside gene matches: 8. The CDR3 sequence is 15 residues long. In DNA, the CDR3 is TGTGCCAGCAGCCCCGGCGGGACAGTTAATCAGCCCCAGCATTTT. Protein: CASSPGGTVNQPQHF. Filled out from reference TRBV9 and TRBJ1-5, the complete variable domain reads DSGVTQTPKHLITATGQRVTLRCSPRSGDLSVYWYQQSLDQGLQFLIQYYNGEERAKGNILERFSAQQFPDLHSELNLSSLELGDSALYFCASSPGGTVNQPQHFGDGTRLSIL.

This clone was seen only once. The chain couples TRBV10-3 to TRBJ2-7, with D tentatively TRBD1 (6 bases). The CDR3 consists of 13 residues. The germline V gene has CDR1 ENHRY and CDR2 SYGVKD. Deletions cut 5 bases from V and 3 bases from J, with 11 bases between. The CDR3 nucleotides read TGTGCCATCAGTAGTGAACAGGGCTACGAGCAGTACTTC. It translates to CAISSEQGYEQYF.

The chain combines TRBV4-3 with TRBJ2-7; no definite D call. The CDR3 consists of 15 residues. The ends were cut back, 1 base at V and 1 base at J, with 11 bases in the middle. Germline CDR1 reads LGHNA; CDR2 reads YSLEER. DNA of the CDR3: TGCGCCAGCAGCCAAGTCGTAGACGGGTCCTACGAGCAGTACTTC. Its protein is CASSQVVDGSYEQYF.

The rearrangement links TRBV7-9 to TRBJ1-2, with 9 bases lining up with TRBD1. Germline V gene lookup returns CDR1 SEHNR and CDR2 FQNEAQ (reference sequence). There are 17 residues in the CDR3. J lost 0 bases, V lost 5 bases, and 10 bases had no gene match. This chain's CDR3 is CASSPRDRAYSNYGYTF. CDR3 DNA sequence: TGTGCCAGCAGCCCAAGGGACAGGGCGTATTCTAACTATGGCTACACCTTC.

The chain uses TRBV29-1 and TRBJ1-1, with unresolved D. Germline values: CDR1 SQVTM, CDR2 ANQGSEA. There are 10 residues in the CDR3. The V end was cut by 5 bases, the J end by 4 bases, with 5 bases between. CDR3 nucleotide sequence: TGCAGCGTTTGCGTCACTGAAGCTTTCTTT. This codes for CSVCVTEAFF.

This rearrangement joins TRBV20-1 to TRBJ1-1; D call uncertain. The germline gives CDR1 DFQATT, CDR2 SNEGSKA (reference sequence). V shed 7 bases and J shed 8 bases, with 14 bases lying between them. This CDR3 has 11 residues. CDR3 loop: CSVGPQTEAFF. In DNA form, the CDR3 reads TGCAGTGTTGGGCCCCAGACGGAAGCTTTCTTT.

The chain combines TRBV6-4 with TRBJ2-1, with 11 nucleotides matching TRBD1. V shed 1 base, J shed 7 bases, and the junction held 3 bases outside the gene matches. Germline V gives CDR1 MRHNA, CDR2 SNTAGT. The CDR3 is 15 residues long. CDR3 nucleotide sequence: TGTGCCAGCAGTGACTGGGGACAGGGGGTAAATGAGCAGTTCTTC. Its translation is CASSDWGQGVNEQFF.